This T cell receptor beta chain comes out of a study of molecular identifiers for immune sequencing clone quantification. Germline V gene sequence: CDR1 SGHTA, CDR2 FQGNSA. This CDR3 comprises 15 residues. J was trimmed by 3 bases and V by 5 bases; bases with no gene match: 7. Previously described methods with listed TCR primers produced the bulk TCR libraries. TCRdb reanalysed the PCR reads using MiXCR and keeps one entry per CDR3 protein. The sample lists 40,000 to 65,000 distinct CDR3 sequences; around 33% were seen once. The chain employs TRBV7-2 and TRBJ2-1; 7 positions agree with TRBD2. The sequence came from a human donor in good health. Some libraries in this study had Jurkat cell RNA spiked in. The sequencing input was naive CD8+ T cells from blood, with Jurkat cell RNA spiked in. Subset indicated: FACS-sorted CD8+CD4-CCR7+CD45RA+ naive T cells. As DNA, the CDR3 is TGTGCCAGCAGCCCAAGGACTAGTAGCTACAATGAGCAGTTCTTC. Amino acids: CASSPRTSSYNEQFF.